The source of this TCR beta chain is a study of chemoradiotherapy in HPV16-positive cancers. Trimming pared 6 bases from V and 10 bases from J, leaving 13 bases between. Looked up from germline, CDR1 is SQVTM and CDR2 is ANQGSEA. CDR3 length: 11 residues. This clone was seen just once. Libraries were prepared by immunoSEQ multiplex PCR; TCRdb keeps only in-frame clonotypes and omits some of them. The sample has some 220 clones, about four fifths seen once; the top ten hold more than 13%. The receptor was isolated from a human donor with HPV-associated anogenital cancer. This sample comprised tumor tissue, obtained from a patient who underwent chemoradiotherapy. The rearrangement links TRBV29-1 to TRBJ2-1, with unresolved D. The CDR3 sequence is CSVDRGPEQFF. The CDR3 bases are TGCAGCGTGGACCGTGGGCCCGAGCAGTTCTTC.